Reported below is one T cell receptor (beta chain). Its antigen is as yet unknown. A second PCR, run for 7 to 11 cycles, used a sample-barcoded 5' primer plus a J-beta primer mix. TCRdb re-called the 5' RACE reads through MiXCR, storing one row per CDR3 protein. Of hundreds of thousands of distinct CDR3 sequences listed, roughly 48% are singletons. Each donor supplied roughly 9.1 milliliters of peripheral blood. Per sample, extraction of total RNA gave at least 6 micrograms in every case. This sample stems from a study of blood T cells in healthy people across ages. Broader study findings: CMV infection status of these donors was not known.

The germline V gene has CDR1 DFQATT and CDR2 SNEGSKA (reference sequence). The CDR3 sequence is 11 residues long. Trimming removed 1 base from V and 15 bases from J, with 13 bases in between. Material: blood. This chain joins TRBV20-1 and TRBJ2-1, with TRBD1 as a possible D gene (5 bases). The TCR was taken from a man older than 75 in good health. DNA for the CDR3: TGCAGTGCTAGAGTGTGGGGCCGGACGTTCTTC. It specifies CSARVWGRTFF.